This T cell receptor beta chain was retrieved from a study of T cell repertoires in cytomegalovirus infection. At the level of the study: Indicated by public TCR beta signatures were CMV infection and matching HLA type. Study outcomes and limitations: The cumulative frequency of public TCR beta families distinguished individuals who carried CMV together with the relevant HLA.

Of note for this clonotype: Its matching antigen is unknown.

The germline V gene has CDR1 SNHLY and CDR2 FYNNEI. V lost 6 bases, J lost 10 bases, and 6 bases stayed unmatched. The CDR3 is 12 amino acids. A single record per CDR3 protein comes from TCRdb applying MiXCR to the reads. The sample records a few hundred thousand distinct CDR3 sequences, 15% to 20% being singletons. The gene calls are TRBV2 and TRBJ2-1; 7 bases fit TRBD2. The source is a human donor in good health (CMV status not recorded). Some clones in this sample may be carry-over from other donors' samples. The sequencing sample was made of PBMCs. The CDR3 sequence is CASRIGLGEQFF. In DNA form, the CDR3 reads TGTGCCAGCAGGATCGGACTAGGCGAGCAGTTCTTC.